The rows below give T cell receptor beta chains drawn from one sample of a study of identical twins. TCRdb re-called the 5' RACE reads with MiXCR, one entry per CDR3 protein. The sample records about 720,000 distinct CDR3 sequences, about 9.4% being singletons. The sample was also reused in another study, on yellow fever vaccine responses in identical twins.

The material sequenced was PBMCs. The receptors were sampled from a woman under 30 in good health. The CDR3 runs from the conserved cysteine through the conserved F or W. The D gene is left open where the match is weak. The size field is filled for only some rows; it gives once, few, many or a size class.

clone size	D gene	V gene	J gene	CDR3 protein	CDR3 DNA
few	-	TRBV9	TRBJ1-6	CASSSDGLDSPLHF	TGTGCCAGCAGCTCGGACGGCTTAGACTCACCCCTCCACTTT
-	-	TRBV20-1	TRBJ2-7	CSASGGYEQYF	TGCAGTGCTAGCGGTGGGTACGAGCAGTACTTC
many	-	TRBV9	TRBJ2-7	CASSVVESGEQYF	TGTGCCAGCAGCGTAGTCGAAAGTGGCGAGCAGTACTTC
few	TRBD1	TRBV10-1	TRBJ2-3	CASTRDRGADTQYF	TGCGCCAGCACCAGGGACAGGGGCGCAGATACGCAGTATTTT
many	TRBD2	TRBV5-1	TRBJ2-1	CASSFGGVWGPTANNEQFF	TGCGCCAGCAGCTTTGGGGGGGTTTGGGGACCCACTGCCAACAATGAGCAGTTCTTC
-	-	TRBV4-2	TRBJ1-5	CASSQDLDQPQHF	TGTGCCAGCAGCCAAGATCTGGATCAGCCCCAGCATTTT
-	TRBD2	TRBV19	TRBJ2-1	CASSIITSAMSEQFF	TGTGCCAGTAGTATTATCACTAGCGCGATGAGTGAGCAGTTCTTC
-	TRBD2	TRBV18	TRBJ2-3	CASSPRASGTFGTDTQYF	TGTGCCAGCTCACCAAGGGCTAGCGGGACCTTCGGTACAGATACGCAGTATTTT
-	-	TRBV27	TRBJ2-2	CASSLEQGFAGELFF	TGTGCCAGCAGTTTGGAGCAGGGGTTCGCCGGGGAGCTGTTTTTT
few	-	TRBV7-8	TRBJ2-7	CASSLQEALFSYEQYF	TGTGCCAGCAGCTTACAGGAGGCCCTGTTTTCCTACGAGCAGTACTTC
few	-	TRBV20-1	TRBJ2-3	CSARSSGLTDTQYF	TGTAGTGCTAGATCCAGCGGGCTTACCGATACGCAGTATTTT